The clone carrying this T cell receptor (beta chain) was detected only a few times. The data were taken from a study of T-cell memory formation after mild COVID-19. 5'RACE, which relied on constant-segment primers, yielded TCR alpha and TCR beta cDNA libraries carrying sample barcodes and UMIs. TCRdb ran MiXCR on the 5' RACE reads and lists one entry per CDR3 protein. This table has hundreds of thousands of distinct CDR3 sequences, about a sixth appearing once. CDR3 size: 15 residues. V shed 5 bases, J shed 1 base, and the junction held 7 bases outside the gene matches. Per the germline V gene, CDR1 is MNHNY and CDR2 is SVGAGI (reference sequence).

The origin of this receptor is a man in his late teens or twenties who had mild COVID-19 (a few samples of this study predate the infection). Cell type and time point are not known. The chain couples TRBV6-6 to TRBJ2-7, with 8 bases fitting TRBD2. Source material: PBMCs or a T cell subset sorted from them (not recorded which). The CDR3 region is CASSRPGGMSYEQYF. CDR3 coding DNA: TGTGCCAGCAGTCGCCCGGGGGGGATGTCCTACGAGCAGTACTTC.